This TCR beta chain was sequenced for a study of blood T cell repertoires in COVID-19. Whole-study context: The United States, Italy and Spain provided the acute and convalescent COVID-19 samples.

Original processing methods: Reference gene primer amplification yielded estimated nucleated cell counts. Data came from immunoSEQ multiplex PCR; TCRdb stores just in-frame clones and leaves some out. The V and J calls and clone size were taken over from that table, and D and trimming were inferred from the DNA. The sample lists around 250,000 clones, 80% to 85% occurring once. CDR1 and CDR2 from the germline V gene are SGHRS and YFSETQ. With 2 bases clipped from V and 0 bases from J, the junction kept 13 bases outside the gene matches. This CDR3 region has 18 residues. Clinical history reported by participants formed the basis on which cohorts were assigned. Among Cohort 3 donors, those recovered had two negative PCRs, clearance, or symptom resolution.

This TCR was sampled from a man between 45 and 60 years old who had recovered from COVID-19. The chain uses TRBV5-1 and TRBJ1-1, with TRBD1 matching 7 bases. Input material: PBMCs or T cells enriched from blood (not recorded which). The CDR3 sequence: CASSFLGRGTTMNTEAFF. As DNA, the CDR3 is TGCGCCAGCAGCTTTTTAGGCAGGGGGACCACGATGAACACTGAAGCTTTCTTT.